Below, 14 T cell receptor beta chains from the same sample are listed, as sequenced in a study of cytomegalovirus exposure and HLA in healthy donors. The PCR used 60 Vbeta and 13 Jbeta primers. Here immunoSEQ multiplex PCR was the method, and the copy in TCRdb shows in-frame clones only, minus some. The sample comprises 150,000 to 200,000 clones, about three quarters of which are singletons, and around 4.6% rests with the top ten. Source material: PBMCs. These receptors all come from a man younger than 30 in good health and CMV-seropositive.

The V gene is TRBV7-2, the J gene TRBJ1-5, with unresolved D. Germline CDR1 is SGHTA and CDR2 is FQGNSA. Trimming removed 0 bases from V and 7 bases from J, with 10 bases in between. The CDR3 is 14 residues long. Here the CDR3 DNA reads TGTGCCAGCAGCTTAGCTCCGGCGGGACAGCCCCAGCATTTT. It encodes CASSLAPAGQPQHF.

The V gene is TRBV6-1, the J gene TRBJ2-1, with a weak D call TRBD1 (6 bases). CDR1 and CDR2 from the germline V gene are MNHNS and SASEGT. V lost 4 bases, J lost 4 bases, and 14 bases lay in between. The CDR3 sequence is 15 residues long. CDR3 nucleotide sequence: TGTGCCAGCAGTGCCCGGGGCAGGGGATACAATGAGCAGTTCTTC. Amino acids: CASSARGRGYNEQFF.

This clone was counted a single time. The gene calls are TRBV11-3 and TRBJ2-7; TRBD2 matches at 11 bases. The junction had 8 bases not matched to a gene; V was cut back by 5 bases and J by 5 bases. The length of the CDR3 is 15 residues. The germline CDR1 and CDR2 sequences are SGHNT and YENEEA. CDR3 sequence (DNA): TGTGCCAGCAGCGCCCGACTAGCGGGAAAGGACGAGCAGTACGTC. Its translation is CASSARLAGKDEQYV.

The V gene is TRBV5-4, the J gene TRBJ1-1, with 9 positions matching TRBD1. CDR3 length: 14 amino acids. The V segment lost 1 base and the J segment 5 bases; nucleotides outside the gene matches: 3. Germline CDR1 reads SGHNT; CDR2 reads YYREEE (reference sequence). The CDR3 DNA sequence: TGTGCCAGCAGCTTGAACAGGGGGCGAACTGAAGCTTTCTTT. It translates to CASSLNRGRTEAFF. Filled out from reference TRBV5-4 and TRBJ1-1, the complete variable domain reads ETGVTQSPTHLIKTRGQQVTLRCSSQSGHNTVSWYQQALGQGPQFIFQYYREEENGRGNFPPRFSGLQFPNYSSELNVNALELDDSALYLCASSLNRGRTEAFFGQGTRLTVV.

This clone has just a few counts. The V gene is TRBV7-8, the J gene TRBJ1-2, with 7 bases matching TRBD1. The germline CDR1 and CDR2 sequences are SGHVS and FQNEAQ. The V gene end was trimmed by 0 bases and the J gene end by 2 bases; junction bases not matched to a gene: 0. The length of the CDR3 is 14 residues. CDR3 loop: CASSLATGNYGYTF. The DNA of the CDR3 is TGTGCCAGCAGCTTAGCGACAGGGAACTATGGCTACACCTTC.

For the CDR3, the DNA is TGCGCCAGCAGCCGCATTGGGGGGGTGGATACGCAGTATTTT. The encoded protein is CASSRIGGVDTQYF. The rearrangement joins TRBV4-1 to TRBJ2-3; 7 bases map to TRBD2. V gave up 4 bases and J gave up 6 bases; unmatched junction bases: 7. The CDR3 length is 14 residues. CDR1 and CDR2 (germline): MGHRA, YSYEKL.

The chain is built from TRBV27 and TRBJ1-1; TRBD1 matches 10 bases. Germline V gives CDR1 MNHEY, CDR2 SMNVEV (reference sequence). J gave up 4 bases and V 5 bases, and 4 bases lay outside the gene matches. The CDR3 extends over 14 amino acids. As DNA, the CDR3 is TGTGCCAGCAGTAGACAGGGGGCTGCCACTGAAGCTTTCTTT. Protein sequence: CASSRQGAATEAFF.

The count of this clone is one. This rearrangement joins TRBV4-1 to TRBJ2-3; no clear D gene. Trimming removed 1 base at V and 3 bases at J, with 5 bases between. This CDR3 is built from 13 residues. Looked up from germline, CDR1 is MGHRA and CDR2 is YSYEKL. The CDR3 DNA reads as TGCGCCAGCAGCCAAGGTTCAACAGATACGCAGTATTTT. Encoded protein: CASSQGSTDTQYF.

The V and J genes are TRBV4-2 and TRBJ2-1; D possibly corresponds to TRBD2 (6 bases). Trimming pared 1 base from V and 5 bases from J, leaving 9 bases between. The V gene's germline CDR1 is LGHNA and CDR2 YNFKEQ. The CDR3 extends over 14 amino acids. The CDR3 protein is CASSQVGRNNEQFF. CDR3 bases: TGTGCCAGCAGCCAAGTGGGGAGGAACAATGAGCAGTTCTTC.

This CDR3 reads CASSLGQGRPFSGNTIYF. CDR3 DNA sequence: TGTGCCAGCAGCCTAGGACAGGGGAGGCCGTTCTCTGGAAACACCATATATTTT. The chain is built from TRBV5-4 and TRBJ1-3; 9 bases line up with TRBD1. The CDR3 is 18 residues long. In germline, CDR1 is SGHNT, CDR2 YYREEE (reference sequence). V lost 4 bases and J lost 0; bases outside the gene matches: 11. Drawing the rest from reference TRBV5-4 and TRBJ1-3, the complete variable domain is ETGVTQSPTHLIKTRGQQVTLRCSSQSGHNTVSWYQQALGQGPQFIFQYYREEENGRGNFPPRFSGLQFPNYSSELNVNALELDDSALYLCASSLGQGRPFSGNTIYFGEGSWLTVV.

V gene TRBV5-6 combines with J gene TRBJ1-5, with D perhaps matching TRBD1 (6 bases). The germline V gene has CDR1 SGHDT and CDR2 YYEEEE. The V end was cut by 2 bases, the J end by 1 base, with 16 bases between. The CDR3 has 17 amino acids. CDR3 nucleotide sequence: TGTGCCAGCAGCTTAGGAACGGGGGGCCGGAGCAATCAGCCCCAGCATTTT. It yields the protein CASSLGTGGRSNQPQHF.

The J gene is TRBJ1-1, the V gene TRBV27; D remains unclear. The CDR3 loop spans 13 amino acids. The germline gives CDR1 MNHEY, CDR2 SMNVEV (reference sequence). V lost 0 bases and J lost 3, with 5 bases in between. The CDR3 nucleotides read TGTGCCAGCAGTTTATCGAGGGACACTGAAGCTTTCTTT. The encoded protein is CASSLSRDTEAFF.

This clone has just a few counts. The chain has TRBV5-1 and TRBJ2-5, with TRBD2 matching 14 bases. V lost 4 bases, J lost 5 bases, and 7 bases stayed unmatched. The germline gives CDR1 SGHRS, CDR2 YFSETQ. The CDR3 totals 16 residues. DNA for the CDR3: TGCGCCAGCAGCACGGGGACTAGCGGGAGTTTGGAGACCCAGTACTTC. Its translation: CASSTGTSGSLETQYF.

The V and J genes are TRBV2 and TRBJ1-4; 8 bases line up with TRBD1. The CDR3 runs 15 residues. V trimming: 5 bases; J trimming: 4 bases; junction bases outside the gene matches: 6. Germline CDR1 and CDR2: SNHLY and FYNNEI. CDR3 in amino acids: CASSPGTGLNEKLFF. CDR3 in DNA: TGTGCCAGCAGTCCCGGGACAGGTCTTAATGAAAAACTGTTTTTT. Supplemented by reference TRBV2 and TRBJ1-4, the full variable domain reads EPEVTQTPSHQVTQMGQEVILRCVPISNHLYFYWYRQILGQKVEFLVSFYNNEISEKSEIFDDQFSVERPDGSNFTLKIRSTKLEDSAMYFCASSPGTGLNEKLFFGSGTQLSVL.